The 24 T cell receptor beta chains listed next were all sequenced from one sample in a study of blood T cell repertoires in COVID-19. The method was immunoSEQ multiplex PCR; TCRdb's version includes in-frame clones alone and lacks a portion of them. The data hold about 130,000 clones, with around 79% observed a single time. The sequenced sample was peripheral blood. These receptors were obtained from a woman between 65 and 79 years old with COVID-19, enrolled during active disease.

This rearrangement joins TRBV6-5 to TRBJ1-2, with TRBD1 identical over 9 bases. The CDR3 contains 15 residues. The V and J ends lost 6 bases and 2 bases, in that order; junction bases with no gene match: 7. Germline V gene sequence: CDR1 MNHEY, CDR2 SVGAGI. The CDR3 loop reads CASSQPGQGNYGYTF. DNA for the CDR3: TGTGCCAGCAGCCAACCGGGACAGGGAAACTATGGCTACACCTTC.

This clone showed up just a few times. As DNA, the CDR3 is TGTGCCAGCAGCCAAGCCGCCACAGGCACCATTCTCCACTTT. Translating gives CASSQAATGTILHF. The genes are TRBV4-2 and TRBJ1-6; the D gene is possibly TRBD1 (5 bases). The CDR3 is made up of 14 amino acids. CDR1 and CDR2 from the germline V gene are LGHNA and YNFKEQ. V was shortened by 1 base and J by 16 bases, with 17 bases between the two germline ends.

The gene calls are TRBV5-1 and TRBJ2-7; the D is unclear. This CDR3 is built from 12 residues. V was trimmed by 3 bases and J by 0 bases, leaving 4 bases between them. CDR1 SGHRS and CDR2 YFSETQ come from the germline V gene. This CDR3 reads CASSSYSYEQYF. As DNA, the CDR3 is TGCGCCAGCAGCTCTTACTCCTACGAGCAGTACTTC.

The rearrangement links TRBV7-2 to TRBJ1-3; 7 bases align to TRBD1. CDR3 length equals 17 residues. Per the germline V gene, CDR1 is SGHTA and CDR2 is FQGNSA. V gave up 6 bases and J gave up 3 bases; unmatched junction bases: 14. Here the CDR3 reads CASSPGGPLGRGNTIYF. Here the CDR3 DNA reads TGTGCCAGCAGTCCAGGGGGTCCTCTCGGGCGTGGAAACACCATATATTTT.

The rearrangement uses TRBV6-4 and TRBJ1-6; 7 nucleotides match TRBD1. The germline gives CDR1 MRHNA, CDR2 SNTAGT. This CDR3 is 15 amino acids long. V was clipped by 2 bases and J by 9 bases; unmatched bases: 7. The CDR3 loop is CASSDTGVAGSPLHF. In DNA, the CDR3 is TGTGCCAGCAGTGACACAGGGGTTGCCGGTTCACCCCTCCACTTT.

The CDR3 sequence is CAWSILGLATDTQYF. As DNA, the CDR3 is TGTGCCTGGAGTATCCTCGGGCTAGCAACCGATACGCAGTATTTT. The chain joins TRBV30 to TRBJ2-3; maybe TRBD2 (5 bases). The CDR3 sequence is 15 residues long. Deletions cut 2 bases from V and 6 bases from J, with 18 bases between. Germline V gives CDR1 GTSNPN, CDR2 SVGIG (reference sequence).

This chain connects TRBV10-1 to TRBJ1-5; D gene ambiguous. V dropped 6 bases and J dropped 0 bases, with 18 bases sitting between them. This CDR3 spans 17 amino acids. CDR1 and CDR2 (germline): WNHNN, SYGVQD (reference sequence). The CDR3 sequence is CASRGGGRVYSNQPQHF. The CDR3, as DNA: TGCGCCAGCAGGGGTGGCGGTCGTGTATATAGCAATCAGCCCCAGCATTTT.

The gene calls are TRBV30 and TRBJ2-7, with 11 positions matching TRBD1. Looked up from germline, CDR1 is GTSNPN and CDR2 is SVGIG (reference sequence). V dropped 2 bases and J dropped 4; count of bases not matched to a gene: 10. There are 16 residues in the CDR3. CDR3 sequence (DNA): TGTGCCTGGAGTAGTCGGGTTGGGACAGGGGGTTACGAGCAGTACTTC. This gives the protein CAWSSRVGTGGYEQYF. The full variable domain, with the rest looked up from reference TRBV30 and TRBJ2-7, is SQTIHQWPATLVQPVGSPLSLECTVEGTSNPNLYWYRQAAGRGLQLLFYSVGIGQISSEVPQNLSASRPQDRQFILSSKKLLLSDSGFYLCAWSSRVGTGGYEQYFGPGTRLTVT.

This chain links TRBV6-6 with TRBJ2-1; 10 nucleotides line up with TRBD2. V shed 5 bases, J shed 8 bases, and the junction held 6 bases outside the gene matches. This CDR3 region has 14 residues. The germline V gene has CDR1 MNHNY and CDR2 SVGAGI (reference sequence). CDR3 in DNA: TGTGCCAGCAGTCCCCTAGCGGGGGCCTATGAGCAGTTCTTC. Translated, it gives CASSPLAGAYEQFF.

V and J are TRBV7-2 and TRBJ2-3; the D gene is possibly TRBD1 (6 bases). This CDR3 spans 16 amino acids. Trimming cost V 6 bases and J 0 bases, with 16 bases left between them. Germline V gives CDR1 SGHTA, CDR2 FQGNSA. The CDR3 here is CASSTSGAVSTDTQYF. DNA of the CDR3: TGTGCCAGCAGTACCTCAGGGGCTGTGAGCACAGATACGCAGTATTTT.

This clone was picked up a small number of times. The CDR3 here is CASSQTYGYTF. The DNA of the CDR3 is TGTGCCAGCAGCCAGACATATGGCTACACCTTC. The rearrangement joins TRBV6-2 or TRBV6-3 to TRBJ1-2; D unclear. The germline gives CDR1 MNHEY, CDR2 SVGEGT. This CDR3 has 11 residues. V lost 6 bases to trimming and J lost 5 bases, with 7 bases between them.

On this clone itself: The sample has other DNA sequences that encode this CDR3 too. This chain uses TRBV6-5 with TRBJ2-7; tentatively, D is TRBD1 (6 bases). This CDR3 spans 12 amino acids. Germline lookup yields CDR1 MNHEY and CDR2 SVGAGI. V was cut by 6 bases and J by 3 bases, with 9 bases left in between. CDR3 coding DNA: TGTGCCAGCAGGGACAGACACTACGAGCAGTACTTC. Translating it yields CASRDRHYEQYF.

This clone was detected ten times or more. The CDR3 loop is CASSLRGIGSYEQYF. The DNA of the CDR3 is TGTGCCAGCAGCTTAAGAGGGATTGGGTCCTACGAGCAGTACTTC. The chain has TRBV7-6 and TRBJ2-7; perhaps TRBD2 as D (5 bases). The V end was cut by 2 bases, the J end by 1 base, with 12 bases between. The CDR3 extends over 15 amino acids. The germline V gene encodes CDR1 SGHVS and CDR2 FNYEAQ.

The chain uses TRBV29-1 and TRBJ2-5; tentatively, D is TRBD1 (6 bases). The V and J ends lost 3 bases and 4 bases respectively, with 12 bases between them. Germline CDR1 reads SQVTM; CDR2 reads ANQGSEA. CDR3 length: 13 amino acids. The CDR3 sequence: CSVESQGRETQYF. The CDR3 DNA sequence: TGCAGCGTTGAGAGTCAGGGGCGAGAGACCCAGTACTTC.

The chain's CDR3 is CASSRGVDSGANVLTF. The CDR3 region has the DNA TGTGCCAGTAGTAGGGGGGTTGACTCTGGGGCCAACGTCCTGACTTTC. The V and J genes are TRBV19 and TRBJ2-6; TRBD2 is a possible D gene (6 bases). Germline V CDR1 and CDR2: LNHDA, SQIVND (reference sequence). Trimming cost V 4 bases and J 0 bases, with 10 bases left between them. The CDR3 runs 16 residues.

This chain joins TRBV9 and TRBJ2-5, with D perhaps TRBD2 (5 bases). This CDR3 spans 14 amino acids. Per germline, CDR1 SGDLS and CDR2 YYNGEE. Trimming removed 0 bases at V and 4 bases at J, with 10 bases between. The CDR3 bases are TGTGCCAGCAGCGTAGCCCCGGGGTCAGAGACCCAGTACTTC. This translates into CASSVAPGSETQYF.

The V call is TRBV4-1, the J call TRBJ1-2; weak D call: TRBD1 (5 bases). Per germline, CDR1 MGHRA and CDR2 YSYEKL. The V and J ends lost 3 bases and 0 bases respectively, with 14 bases between them. The length of the CDR3 is 16 residues. CDR3 residues: CASSHAGGDTNYGYTF. The CDR3 DNA follows: TGCGCCAGCAGCCACGCCGGGGGGGATACTAACTATGGCTACACCTTC.

V is TRBV5-5 and J is TRBJ1-6; 9 nucleotides match TRBD1. Trimming removed 4 bases from V and 7 bases from J; junction bases left unmatched: 12. The germline CDR1 and CDR2 sequences are SGHKS and YYEKEE (reference sequence). The CDR3 sequence is 17 residues long. The CDR3 DNA reads TGTGCCAGCAGCACAGGGACAGGGTCGGGGATGAATTCACCCCTCCACTTT. It specifies CASSTGTGSGMNSPLHF.

This chain uses TRBV20-1 with TRBJ1-1, with D unclear. V was pared by 3 bases and J by 11 bases, with 16 bases between. This CDR3 contains 12 residues. Germline values: CDR1 DFQATT, CDR2 SNEGSKA (reference sequence). In DNA, the CDR3 is TGCAGTGCTAGTCCCGGGAGCCGCGGGGCTTTCTTT. This encodes CSASPGSRGAFF.

J is TRBJ2-4 and V is TRBV9, with 13 nucleotides matching TRBD2. Losses at the gene ends were 0 bases for V and 3 bases for J; bases not matched to a gene: 6. The CDR3 consists of 18 residues. From germline, CDR1 is SGDLS and CDR2 YYNGEE. The DNA for the CDR3 is TGTGCCAGCAGCGTAGGACTAGCGGGGGGTGAGGGCAAAAACATTCAGTACTTC. Translation: CASSVGLAGGEGKNIQYF. Full variable domain (remainder filled in from reference TRBV9 and TRBJ2-4): DSGVTQTPKHLITATGQRVTLRCSPRSGDLSVYWYQQSLDQGLQFLIQYYNGEERAKGNILERFSAQQFPDLHSELNLSSLELGDSALYFCASSVGLAGGEGKNIQYFGAGTRLSVL.

The chain combines TRBV20-1 with TRBJ1-6; TRBD1 might be the D (5 bases). Germline values: CDR1 DFQATT, CDR2 SNEGSKA (reference sequence). The CDR3 has 11 amino acids. Trimming removed 1 base at V and 14 bases at J, with 9 bases between. The CDR3: CSARARAALHF. The CDR3 region has the DNA TGCAGTGCTAGAGCCAGGGCGGCCCTCCACTTT.

The rearrangement uses TRBV19 and TRBJ2-3; 9 positions match TRBD1. V dropped 4 bases and J dropped 6; count of bases not matched to a gene: 8. The CDR3 contains 15 residues. Germline V gene data show CDR1 as LNHDA and CDR2 as SQIVND (reference sequence). The CDR3 loop is CASSTRDRVFDTQYF. Here the CDR3 DNA reads TGTGCCAGTAGTACCCGGGACAGGGTTTTTGATACGCAGTATTTT.

This clone was counted only a few times. The genes are TRBV9 and TRBJ1-5; possible D gene TRBD1, 5 bases. The CDR3 consists of 15 residues. With 4 bases removed from V and 4 bases from J, the gap between germline ends came to 15 bases. CDR1 SGDLS and CDR2 YYNGEE come from the germline V gene. CDR3 sequence (DNA): TGTGCCAGCAGCCCCGGGGAGGGGTGGAATCAGCCCCAGCATTTT. This codes for CASSPGEGWNQPQHF.

V gene TRBV11-2 combines with J gene TRBJ2-7; 8 bases are shared with TRBD2. CDR1 and CDR2 from the germline V gene are SGHAT and FQNNGV. The ends lost 5 bases at V and 6 bases at J; junction bases unmatched: 6. The CDR3 has 13 residues. The CDR3 reads CASSPPGGFEQYF. In nucleotides, the CDR3 is TGTGCCAGCAGCCCCCCGGGGGGGTTCGAGCAGTACTTC.